This record concerns one T cell receptor (beta chain) sequence. Its antigen is currently unknown. This sample was included in a study of T cells in Graves' hyperthyroidism and ophthalmopathy. General observations from the study: The authors' 13 V-J model separated ophthalmopathy from stable hyperthyroidism.

RNA transcripts served as the template for amplifying TCR beta CDR3 regions. During a first-round RT-PCR of the TCR CDR3, the HTBI primer set was used. TCRdb itself ran the multiplex PCR reads through MiXCR, one entry per CDR3 protein. The sample lists hundreds of thousands of distinct CDR3 sequences, 15% to 17% occurring once. Newly diagnosed patients aged 18 to 65 had hyperthyroidism of under 2 months' duration. Patients were excluded because of uncontrolled infection, other autoimmune disease, pregnancy or lactation. Diagnosis relied on clinical symptoms, serum thyroxine and TRAb, thyroid ultrasound and orbital computed tomography. Trimming removed 6 bases from V and 6 bases from J; junction bases left unmatched: 10. The CDR3 extends over 16 amino acids. Germline CDR1 and CDR2: MDHEN and SYDVKM.

This receptor was identified in a woman in her late teens or twenties with Graves' hyperthyroidism. The V call is TRBV28, the J call TRBJ2-7, with 14 positions matching TRBD2. Sequencing input: blood. CDR3 bases: TGTGCCAGCAGAAAAAGACTAGCGGGGGGGCCTCGCGAGCAGTACTTC. This codes for CASRKRLAGGPREQYF.